Below are 13 T cell receptor beta chains sequenced from a single sample in a study of blood T cell repertoires in COVID-19. The repertoire was sequenced with immunoSEQ multiplex PCR; TCRdb's copy has only in-frame clones and lacks some. The profile shows about 170,000 clones, around 87% of them singletons. Sequencing used peripheral blood. These receptors were obtained from a woman over 75 with COVID-19, enrolled during active disease.

The chain carries TRBV28 and TRBJ2-7, with TRBD2 matching over 10 bases. The trim removed 4 bases at V and 5 bases at J, leaving 11 bases unmatched. Germline-derived CDR1 and CDR2 are MDHEN and SYDVKM. The CDR3 extends over 16 amino acids. The CDR3 DNA reads as TGTGCCAGCAGTTCCTTAGCGGGAGGTTTTTACCACGAGCAGTACTTC. Its translation: CASSSLAGGFYHEQYF.

This chain links TRBV11-2 with TRBJ2-3, with 7 bases lining up with TRBD1. The CDR3 length is 15 residues. The junction had 9 bases not matched to a gene; V was cut back by 2 bases and J by 7 bases. Germline V gene sequence: CDR1 SGHAT, CDR2 FQNNGV. In nucleotides, the CDR3 is TGTGCCAGCAGCTTAAGCTTGACAGGGCAATATACGCAGTATTTT. This codes for CASSLSLTGQYTQYF.

The CDR3 here is CASSQDPGVSYEQYF. As DNA, the CDR3 is TGTGCCAGCAGCCAAGATCCGGGGGTCTCCTACGAGCAGTACTTC. The gene calls are TRBV3-1 (or the pseudogene TRBV3-2) and TRBJ2-7, with D perhaps matching TRBD2 (6 bases). This CDR3 is 15 amino acids long. From germline, CDR1 is LGHDT and CDR2 YNNKEL (reference sequence). The germline V and J ends were trimmed by 0 bases and 0 bases, with 9 bases remaining between them.

The chain has TRBV6-2 or TRBV6-3 and TRBJ1-1, with D perhaps TRBD1 (5 bases). Germline CDR1 reads MNHEY; CDR2 reads SVGEGT. Trimming removed 5 bases from V and 5 bases from J, with 12 bases in between. The CDR3 runs to 13 residues. The CDR3 region has the DNA TGTGCCAGCAGTGAGACAGCTAATACTGAAGCTTTCTTT. Translated: CASSETANTEAFF.

This chain links TRBV7-2 with TRBJ2-7; 9 bases map to TRBD1. The CDR3 has 15 residues. J gave up 2 bases and V 4 bases, and 6 bases lay outside the gene matches. In germline, CDR1 is SGHTA, CDR2 FQGNSA. CDR3 sequence reads: CASSSLGTGPYEQYF. CDR3 nucleotide sequence: TGTGCCAGCAGCTCCCTGGGGACAGGGCCCTACGAGCAGTACTTC.

This chain links TRBV2 with TRBJ1-5; 8 bases line up with TRBD1. The germline CDR1 and CDR2 sequences are SNHLY and FYNNEI. Losses at the gene ends were 5 bases for V and 7 bases for J; bases not matched to a gene: 10. The CDR3 is 15 residues long. CDR3 sequence reads: CASSIPGQVIQPQHF. CDR3 bases: TGTGCCAGCAGTATACCGGGACAGGTAATACAGCCCCAGCATTTT.

This clone was observed a few times. The rearrangement uses TRBV19 and TRBJ1-5, with a tentative D call TRBD1 (5 bases). The CDR3 length is 13 residues. Germline values: CDR1 LNHDA, CDR2 SQIVND (reference sequence). V lost 5 bases and J lost 5, with 10 bases in between. CDR3 bases: TGTGCCAGTAGTTCATGGGGCGATCAGCCCCAGCATTTT. This translates into CASSSWGDQPQHF.

This clone is a singleton in its sample. The chain employs TRBV6-5 and TRBJ2-1; 9 nucleotides align to TRBD1. CDR1 and CDR2 (germline): MNHEY, SVGAGI. CDR3 length: 15 amino acids. The J segment lost 6 bases and the V segment lost 6 bases, leaving 9 bases of the junction unmatched. The CDR3 region has the DNA TGTGCCAGCAGCCTGACAGGGGGTAGCTTCAATGAGCAGTTCTTC. It codes for CASSLTGGSFNEQFF.

The V and J genes are TRBV6-5 and TRBJ2-5; D may be TRBD1 (5 bases). The germline V and J ends were trimmed by 7 bases and 7 bases, with 16 bases remaining between them. The CDR3 is made up of 13 amino acids. Germline assignment: CDR1 MNHEY and CDR2 SVGAGI. The CDR3 loop is CASTSPGIGTQYF. DNA of the CDR3: TGTGCCAGCACTTCCCCAGGGATTGGGACCCAGTACTTC.

The V and J genes are TRBV27 and TRBJ1-2, with TRBD1 identical over 9 bases. CDR1 and CDR2 from the germline V gene are MNHEY and SMNVEV (reference sequence). CDR3 size: 13 residues. Trimming cost V 5 bases and J 4 bases; bases outside gene matches: 2. CDR3 residues: CASSRDRAYGYTF. The CDR3 coding sequence is TGTGCCAGCAGTAGGGACAGGGCCTATGGCTACACCTTC.

The V gene is TRBV6-5, the J gene TRBJ1-4; D is ambiguous. CDR3 length equals 15 residues. The germline V and J ends were trimmed by 6 bases and 5 bases, with 16 bases remaining between them. Germline CDR1 reads MNHEY; CDR2 reads SVGAGI. The CDR3 sequence is CASRARTRGNEKLFF. The CDR3 nucleotides read TGTGCCAGCAGGGCCCGGACTCGTGGGAATGAAAAACTGTTTTTT.

V and J are TRBV9 and TRBJ2-7; TRBD1 agrees at 10 bases. This CDR3 has 15 amino acids. V was clipped by 2 bases and J by 5 bases; unmatched bases: 7. CDR1 and CDR2 (germline): SGDLS, YYNGEE. For the CDR3, the DNA is TGTGCCAGCAGCGTTTTTGACAGGGGGCTCGACGAGCAGTACTTC. Its protein is CASSVFDRGLDEQYF.

In nucleotides, the CDR3 is TGTGCCAGCAGGGCCGGGACAGTCTCCTACGAGCAGTACTTC. It encodes CASRAGTVSYEQYF. This chain uses TRBV28 with TRBJ2-7; 7 bases fit TRBD1. Trimming took 6 bases from V and 0 from J; bases not matched to a gene: 5. This CDR3 is 14 amino acids long. The germline V gene has CDR1 MDHEN and CDR2 SYDVKM.